This T cell receptor (beta chain) was obtained from a study of cytomegalovirus exposure and HLA in healthy donors. Overall study: The same platform as the roughly 630 first-cohort repertoires was used for the 90 to 150 validation repertoires, a later analysis reported.

Comment on this clone: What it recognizes is unknown.

Measured with immunoSEQ multiplex PCR; TCRdb has only the in-frame clones, and not every one. Among hundreds of thousands of clones, around four fifths were seen once, and the ten largest hold roughly 5.5%. CDR1 is MDHEN and CDR2 is SYDVKM in the germline V gene. With V trimmed by 2 bases and J by 2 bases, 5 bases remained unmatched. The CDR3 loop spans 16 amino acids. General observations from the study: Per published reports, the classifier diagnosed cytomegalovirus status with high specificity and sensitivity. Most TCRs appeared rarely, but some public TCRs recurred in many donors.

The clonotype comes from a woman aged 18-30 years in good health and CMV-seronegative. Material: PBMCs. The chain employs TRBV28 and TRBJ1-3, with TRBD1 matching over 8 bases. The CDR3 DNA is TGTGCCAGCAGTTTACAGGGGGCAACGCCTGGAAACACCATATATTTT. Residues: CASSLQGATPGNTIYF.